This T cell receptor beta chain is from a study of post-analysis software for immune sequencing data. The study, taken as a whole, reports: Higher frequency in patients than in controls was seen for about five TRBV segments, with TRBV5-6, TRBV5-1 and TRBV20-1 among them.

Looked up from germline, CDR1 is MNHNY and CDR2 is SVGAGI (reference sequence). This CDR3 spans 14 amino acids. Trimming took 2 bases from V and 5 from J, leaving 12 bases between them. For this clonotype: Its antigen is currently unknown.

Sequencing libraries made from TCR beta cDNA carried unique molecular identifiers. Via MiXCR, TCRdb re-called the PCR reads, giving one row per CDR3 protein. The repertoire holds roughly 730,000 distinct CDR3 sequences, with 25% to 30% as singletons. The chain joins TRBV6-6 to TRBJ1-1, with a possible D match to TRBD1 (5 bases). The sequenced material came from blood. The receptor was derived from a girl between 10 and 17 years old with multiple sclerosis. Here the CDR3 reads CASSYGAGRTEAFF. The CDR3 region has the DNA TGTGCCAGCAGTTACGGGGCAGGGAGGACTGAAGCTTTCTTT.